Below, 32 T cell receptor beta chains from the same sample are listed, as sequenced in a study of graft-versus-host responses after intestinal transplantation. TCRdb keeps only in-frame clones here, not all; method: immunoSEQ multiplex PCR. The sample gives 15,000 to 20,000 clones, roughly 80% of which show up once; around a sixth is in the top ten. Graft samples were processed, releasing intraepithelial and lamina propria lymphocytes. This specimen consisted of ileum tissue, obtained around 96 days after intestinal transplant. These receptors originate from a human patient who received an intestinal transplant, so some T cells may come from the graft donor.

The genes are TRBV6-6 and TRBJ2-7; 9 bases align to TRBD2. V dropped 10 bases and J dropped 5; count of bases not matched to a gene: 9. The CDR3 runs 13 residues. CDR1 MNHNY and CDR2 SVGAGI come from the germline V gene (reference sequence). The CDR3 DNA reads TGTGCCACGCGGACTAGCGCCATCCACGAGCAGTACTTC. Protein sequence: CATRTSAIHEQYF.

The chain has TRBV9 and TRBJ2-5, with 16 bases lining up with TRBD2. This CDR3 is built from 17 residues. The V gene end was trimmed by 3 bases and the J gene end by 2 bases; junction bases not matched to a gene: 4. Germline loops: CDR1 SGDLS, CDR2 YYNGEE. The CDR3 DNA is TGTGCCAGCAGCGAGGGACTAGCGGGAGGGAGACAAGAGACCCAGTACTTC. Protein sequence: CASSEGLAGGRQETQYF.

The J gene is TRBJ1-4, the V gene TRBV6-6; D may be TRBD1 (5 bases). V lost 10 bases, J lost 10 bases, and 13 bases lay in between. This CDR3 contains 11 residues. CDR1 MNHNY and CDR2 SVGAGI come from the germline V gene (reference sequence). The CDR3, as DNA: TGTGCCACTGGACCAGGGCGAAAACTGTTTTTT. This codes for CATGPGRKLFF.

The chain couples TRBV30 to TRBJ1-1; tentatively, D is TRBD1 (6 bases). Trimming shortened V by 2 bases and J by 2 bases, and 18 bases separated the two germline ends. Germline-derived CDR1 and CDR2 are GTSNPN and SVGIG (reference sequence). This CDR3 contains 16 residues. Written as DNA, the CDR3 is TGTGCCTGGAGTCCCGGGACACTGAGCGTAAACACTGAAGCTTTCTTT. It encodes CAWSPGTLSVNTEAFF.

This clone turned up a few times. The chain links TRBV27 to TRBJ1-5, with 8 bases fitting TRBD1. V trimming: 5 bases; J trimming: 4 bases; junction bases outside the gene matches: 4. The CDR3 runs 14 residues. Germline V gene lookup returns CDR1 MNHEY and CDR2 SMNVEV (reference sequence). In DNA, the CDR3 is TGTGCCAGCAGTCTCCGACAGGGGAATCAGCCCCAGCATTTT. Protein sequence: CASSLRQGNQPQHF.

This clone was seen more than once but under ten times. J is TRBJ2-7 and V is TRBV27; D ambiguous. Germline lookup yields CDR1 MNHEY and CDR2 SMNVEV (reference sequence). V dropped 5 bases and J dropped 0 bases, with 8 bases sitting between them. This CDR3 has 13 residues. In DNA form, the CDR3 reads TGTGCCAGCAGTCCGAGTTCCTCCTACGAGCAGTACTTC. Its protein is CASSPSSSYEQYF.

V and J are TRBV7-2 and TRBJ2-4; D is unclear. The CDR3 is 13 amino acids. V gave up 5 bases and J gave up 9 bases, with 14 bases separating them. Germline CDR1 and CDR2: SGHTA and FQGNSA. CDR3 bases: TGTGCCAGCAGCCGAGCCTGGGGTGGCATTCAGTACTTC. It is translated as CASSRAWGGIQYF.

V usage is TRBV6-6 and J usage is TRBJ1-4; D not certain. The V gene's germline CDR1 is MNHNY and CDR2 SVGAGI (reference sequence). The CDR3 runs 13 residues. Between the trimmed V and J ends, which lost 5 bases and 5 bases, there was a span of 9 bases. The CDR3 nucleotides read TGTGCCAGCAGTCGCAATTCGAATGAAAAACTGTTTTTT. Translated: CASSRNSNEKLFF.

V is TRBV9 and J is TRBJ2-1, with D perhaps matching TRBD2 (7 bases). Germline V lookup: CDR1 SGDLS, CDR2 YYNGEE. The CDR3 totals 18 residues. Trimming removed 3 bases at V and 0 bases at J, with 19 bases between. CDR3 loop: CASSALLYREGSYNEQFF. The CDR3 DNA reads TGTGCCAGCAGCGCTTTACTATACAGGGAGGGCTCCTACAATGAGCAGTTCTTC.

The chain carries TRBV7-2 and TRBJ2-1; possibly TRBD1 or TRBD2 for D (5 bases each). Between the trimmed V and J ends, which lost 1 base and 4 bases, there was a span of 14 bases. CDR1 and CDR2 (germline): SGHTA, FQGNSA. The CDR3 has 16 residues. CDR3 protein: CASSLGRSRTYNEQFF. For the CDR3, the DNA is TGTGCCAGCAGCTTAGGGAGGTCAAGGACATACAATGAGCAGTTCTTC.

The V gene is TRBV27, the J gene TRBJ2-2, with D perhaps matching TRBD1 (5 bases). Trimming pared 1 base from V and 0 bases from J, leaving 12 bases between. Per the germline V gene, CDR1 is MNHEY and CDR2 is SMNVEV (reference sequence). This CDR3 has 17 amino acids. CDR3 DNA: TGTGCCAGCAGTTTATTCCACAGGATTGCGAACACCGGGGAGCTGTTTTTT. Its protein product is CASSLFHRIANTGELFF.

The chain carries TRBV2 and TRBJ2-1; TRBD2 might be the D (5 bases). Trimming cost V 6 bases and J 6 bases, with 9 bases left between them. The CDR3 has 12 amino acids. Germline lookup yields CDR1 SNHLY and CDR2 FYNNEI. CDR3 sequence: CASRFEGNEQFF. The CDR3 DNA follows: TGTGCCAGCAGGTTCGAGGGCAATGAGCAGTTCTTC.

This clone ranks as medium-sized (0.01 to 0.1%). This sequence joins TRBV7-4 and TRBJ2-1; 8 bases match TRBD2. The V gene's germline CDR1 is SGHVT and CDR2 SQSDAQ. The CDR3 contains 20 residues. After removal of 1 base from V and 8 bases from J, the junction contained 22 bases not matched to a gene. In nucleotides, the CDR3 is TGTGCCAGCAGCTTAGTTCGCCGCCCGGGACTAGTCGGAAAGGGCGATGAGCAGTTCTTC. This encodes CASSLVRRPGLVGKGDEQFF.

The rearrangement links TRBV2 to TRBJ2-7; D possibly corresponds to TRBD1 (5 bases). Between the trimmed V and J ends, which lost 11 bases and 0 bases, there was a span of 14 bases. CDR3 size: 13 residues. CDR1 SNHLY and CDR2 FYNNEI come from the germline V gene. The CDR3 DNA reads TGTGCCCGGGCAGGGCGGTCCTCCTACGAGCAGTACTTC. Encoded protein: CARAGRSSYEQYF. The variable domain in full, with the rest retrieved from reference TRBV2 and TRBJ2-7, is EPEVTQTPSHQVTQMGQEVILRCVPISNHLYFYWYRQILGQKVEFLVSFYNNEISEKSEIFDDQFSVERPDGSNFTLKIRSTKLEDSAMYFCARAGRSSYEQYFGPGTRLTVT.

This clone has only one observation. The rearrangement links TRBV6-5 to TRBJ1-5; 10 nucleotides match TRBD1. The ends lost 4 bases at V and 7 bases at J; junction bases unmatched: 4. This CDR3 region has 14 residues. From germline, CDR1 is MNHEY and CDR2 SVGAGI. As DNA, the CDR3 is TGTGCCAGCAGTTTCCGACAGGGGGCCCAGCCCCAGCATTTT. It specifies CASSFRQGAQPQHF.

The chain combines TRBV10-3 with TRBJ2-1; a weak D match, TRBD2 (5 bases). Looked up from germline, CDR1 is ENHRY and CDR2 is SYGVKD. There are 18 residues in the CDR3. V was pared by 2 bases and J by 5 bases, with 22 bases between. This CDR3 reads CAISEGLSGLTPNNEQFF. The CDR3, as DNA: TGTGCCATCAGTGAGGGACTGAGCGGCCTTACCCCCAACAATGAGCAGTTCTTC.

By sample share, this clone is medium-sized (0.01 to 0.1%). The chain recombines TRBV6-6 with TRBJ2-5, with a possible D match to TRBD2 (6 bases). Trimming cost V 5 bases and J 5 bases, with 18 bases left between them. The CDR3 length is 15 residues. CDR1 is MNHNY, CDR2 SVGAGI, per germline (reference sequence). The CDR3 here is CASSRSRRDGETQYF. The CDR3 nucleotides are TGTGCCAGCAGTCGATCAAGGCGGGATGGCGAGACCCAGTACTTC.

This clone was recorded once. The V gene is TRBV5-1, the J gene TRBJ1-2; tentatively, D is TRBD1 (6 bases). Germline lookup yields CDR1 SGHRS and CDR2 YFSETQ. Trimming pared 6 bases from V and 4 bases from J, leaving 13 bases between. This CDR3 spans 13 amino acids. CDR3 coding DNA: TGCGCCAGCACCCTAGGGGGGACCTATGGCTACACCTTC. It specifies CASTLGGTYGYTF.

Note on this clone: One junction end does not reproduce the germline sequence, and a read error may be involved. This chain joins TRBV4-1 and TRBJ1-1, with a possible D match to TRBD1 (5 bases). The CDR3 consists of 13 residues. CDR1 is MGHRA and CDR2 is YSYEKL in the germline V gene. As DNA, the CDR3 is TGTGCCAGCAGCCAAGGGGTCAGGGCTGAAGCTTTCTTT. It translates to CASSQGVRAEAFF.

The rearrangement joins TRBV6-5 to TRBJ2-7, with D uncertain. The V gene lost 3 bases and the J gene lost 3 bases, with 9 bases spanning the gap. The V gene's germline CDR1 is MNHEY and CDR2 SVGAGI. The length of the CDR3 is 13 residues. CDR3 nucleotide sequence: TGTGCCAGCAGTTATAACAGCTACTACGAGCAGTACTTC. Translating it yields CASSYNSYYEQYF.

V gene TRBV30 combines with J gene TRBJ2-7; TRBD1 might be the D (6 bases). CDR1 and CDR2 (germline): GTSNPN, SVGIG (reference sequence). The CDR3 spans 12 residues. V was clipped by 2 bases and J by 6 bases, with 11 bases between them. The CDR3 region is CAWSWTAPEQYF. In DNA, the CDR3 is TGTGCCTGGAGTTGGACAGCCCCCGAGCAGTACTTC.

The gene calls are TRBV4-3 and TRBJ2-7; unclear D gene. The CDR3 extends over 14 amino acids. The V gene's germline CDR1 is LGHNA and CDR2 YSLEER. With 4 bases removed from V and 2 bases from J, the gap between germline ends came to 12 bases. The CDR3 region has the DNA TGCGCCAGCAGCCGCCTACAAGGCACCTACGAGCAGTACTTC. It specifies CASSRLQGTYEQYF.

Turning to this clone: With a far larger clone one base away, a read error is the likely cause. The chain uses TRBV28 and TRBJ1-1, with D possibly being TRBD1 (5 bases). CDR3 length: 16 amino acids. CDR1 is MDHEN, CDR2 SYDVKM, per germline. In nucleotides, the CDR3 is TGTGCCAGCAGTTTCCCCACGTCAGGGATGAACACTAAAGCTTTCTTT. Translating it yields CASSFPTSGMNTKAFF.

This chain uses TRBV4-3 with TRBJ1-5; D gene unclear. V lost 0 bases to trimming and J lost 4 bases, with 16 bases between them. Germline V gene data show CDR1 as LGHNA and CDR2 as YSLEER. The CDR3 totals 17 residues. CDR3 nucleotides: TGCGCCAGCAGCCAAGATCTACCGGGGTGGTCAAATCAGCCCCAGCATTTT. Residues: CASSQDLPGWSNQPQHF.

The chain combines TRBV6-5 with TRBJ2-1; 7 nucleotides line up with TRBD2. This CDR3 is built from 15 residues. The ends lost 2 bases at V and 3 bases at J; junction bases unmatched: 4. Looked up from germline, CDR1 is MNHEY and CDR2 is SVGAGI. The DNA of the CDR3 is TGTGCCAGCAGTTACGGGGTAGCGGGCTACAATGAGCAGTTCTTC. Translating gives CASSYGVAGYNEQFF.

The J gene is TRBJ2-7, the V gene TRBV4-1; 8 bases match TRBD1. The germline V gene encodes CDR1 MGHRA and CDR2 YSYEKL. This CDR3 contains 18 residues. With V trimmed by 4 bases and J by 4 bases, 18 bases remained unmatched. CDR3 coding DNA: TGCGCCAGCAGCCTCCCCAGGGAAGAGGCAGGGGGCAGGTACGAGCAGTACTTC. It translates to CASSLPREEAGGRYEQYF.

The rearrangement joins TRBV4-2 to TRBJ1-1, with 7 bases matching TRBD1. V trimming: 4 bases; J trimming: 6 bases; junction bases outside the gene matches: 14. Germline V gene data show CDR1 as LGHNA and CDR2 as YNFKEQ. CDR3 length: 16 residues. CDR3 region: CASSREVPQGDPEAFF. CDR3 DNA: TGTGCCAGCAGCCGAGAGGTCCCTCAGGGGGATCCTGAAGCTTTCTTT.

V usage is TRBV6-1 and J usage is TRBJ2-7, with TRBD2 as a possible D gene (5 bases). This CDR3 contains 13 residues. CDR1 and CDR2 from the germline V gene are MNHNS and SASEGT. V was clipped by 4 bases and J by 3 bases, with 10 bases between them. The CDR3 region has the DNA TGTGCCAGCAGTGTGGGAGTGAGCTACGAGCAGTACTTC. The encoded protein is CASSVGVSYEQYF.

The chain is built from TRBV12-5 and TRBJ2-3; 10 nucleotides line up with TRBD1. Per germline, CDR1 LGHNT and CDR2 FRNRAP. V shed 4 bases, J shed 2 bases, and the junction held 3 bases outside the gene matches. CDR3 size: 15 residues. CDR3: CASGSGTGVTDTQYF. CDR3 sequence (DNA): TGTGCTAGTGGTTCCGGGACAGGGGTCACAGATACGCAGTATTTT.

The chain is built from TRBV4-2 and TRBJ2-6; tentatively, D is TRBD2 (6 bases). The CDR3 extends over 15 amino acids. V lost 3 bases, J lost 4 bases, and 10 bases lay in between. Germline lookup yields CDR1 LGHNA and CDR2 YNFKEQ. CDR3 coding DNA: TGTGCCAGCAGCCATCTAGCGTCCGGGGCCAACGTCCTGACTTTC. Residues: CASSHLASGANVLTF.

This clone was counted only a few times. J is TRBJ2-2 and V is TRBV9, with D uncertain. V lost 0 bases and J 7 bases, leaving 7 bases between the germline ends. Germline CDR1 and CDR2: SGDLS and YYNGEE. This CDR3 is 13 amino acids long. The DNA of the CDR3 is TGTGCCAGCAGCGTAGTAATGAACGGGGAGCTGTTTTTT. Its translation: CASSVVMNGELFF.

V is TRBV7-6 and J is TRBJ2-3; TRBD2 aligns across 10 bases. The germline V gene has CDR1 SGHVS and CDR2 FNYEAQ. With 5 bases clipped from V and 6 bases from J, the junction kept 8 bases outside the gene matches. The CDR3 is made up of 15 amino acids. CDR3 loop: CASSLGLAEGDTQYF. CDR3 bases: TGTGCCAGCAGCCTTGGACTAGCGGAAGGGGATACGCAGTATTTT.